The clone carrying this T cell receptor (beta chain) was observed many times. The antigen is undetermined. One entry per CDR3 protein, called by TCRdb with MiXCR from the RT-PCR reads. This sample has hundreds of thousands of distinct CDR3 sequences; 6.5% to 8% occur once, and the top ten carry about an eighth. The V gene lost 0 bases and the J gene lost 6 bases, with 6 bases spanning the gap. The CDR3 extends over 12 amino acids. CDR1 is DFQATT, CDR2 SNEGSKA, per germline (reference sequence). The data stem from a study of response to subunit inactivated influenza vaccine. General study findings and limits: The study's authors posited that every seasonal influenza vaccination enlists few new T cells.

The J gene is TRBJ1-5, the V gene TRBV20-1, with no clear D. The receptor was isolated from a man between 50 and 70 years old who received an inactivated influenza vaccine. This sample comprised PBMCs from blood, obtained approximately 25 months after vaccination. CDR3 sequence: CSARETSQPQHF. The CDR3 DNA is TGCAGTGCTAGAGAAACAAGTCAGCCCCAGCATTTT.